The sequence of this TCR beta chain was determined in a study of cytomegalovirus exposure and HLA in healthy donors (dated by TCRdb to the late 2010s). About the study as a whole: According to a later analysis, the approximately 120 validation repertoires were produced on the same platform as the 666 repertoires of the first cohort. The aim of the study was to test whether cataloging public T cell receptors could identify signatures of past pathogen exposure. In addition to the first cohort of 666 subjects, a separate validation cohort of under 150 different subjects was used. To predict cytomegalovirus infection status, the study combined high-throughput TCR immunosequencing, statistical association of individual TCRs with disease status, and machine learning. The paper as a whole reports these results and caveats: Most TCR sequences were seen in very few donors, while some public TCRs were found in many individuals. Of the cluster scores, 85% to 95% were above 0 in a later analysis, which found that TCRs clustered in the first cohort also tended to co-occur in the 120 validation repertoires. The study listed over 150 TCR beta chains as associated with cytomegalovirus. All 120 or so repertoires were used to score co-occurrence in the validation cohort in a later analysis, because that analysis had no HLA typing for the cohort. In vitro tests confirmed that a few of the cytomegalovirus-associated TCR beta chains recognize cytomegalovirus antigens. Cytomegalovirus status was reported to be diagnosed by the classifier with high specificity and sensitivity in both the original and validation cohorts. The authors suggested that the approach could potentially be extended to other disease states and immunological phenotypes.

The method behind the library was the immunoSEQ multiplex PCR assay. The paper's processing steps were these. A statistical classification framework was built to diagnose cytomegalovirus status from the catalog of TCR beta chain sequences. The table was pulled from immuneACCESS by TCRdb, which kept in-frame rearrangements only. Such tables lose some clones; where checked, under half of the loss comes from unresolved V genes, and the rest has no known cause. V and J calls and clone size come straight from that table; D and trimming were deduced from the DNA. The sample contains about 43,000 clones, 90% to 95% of them found a single time. Together, the top ten hold roughly 5.8% of the sample. As regards this clone: The target of this receptor is not known. No clone much larger than this one lies a single base away; base qualities are absent.

The germline V gene supplies CDR1 SGHAT and CDR2 FQNNGV. Ends trimmed: V by 1 base, J by 4 bases; bases unmatched to a gene: 6. Measured from the cysteine to the phenylalanine, the CDR3 is 16 residues long. The CDR3 DNA has 48 bases and is translated from base 1. The donors belonged to the validation cohort of over a hundred subjects, which was separate from the approximately 700-subject first cohort. This TCR was recovered from a young man in good health and CMV-seronegative. The specimen was PBMCs. The sequence joins TRBV11-2 to TRBJ2-1, with TRBD2 identical over 8 junction bases. The nucleotide sequence is TGTGCCAGCAGCTTAGGAGCGGGGGCTGAATACAATGAGCAGTTCTTC. Its product reads: CASSLGAGAEYNEQFF. Beyond the CDR3, the reference TRBV11-2 and TRBJ2-1 genes provide the residues; the full variable domain reads: EAGVAQSPRYKIIEKRQSVAFWCNPISGHATLYWYQQILGQGPKLLIQFQNNGVVDDSQLPKDRFSAERLKGVDSTLKIQPAKLEDSAVYLCASSLGAGAEYNEQFFGPGTRLTVL.